This is a list of T cell receptor beta chains from one sample in a study of blood T cell repertoires in COVID-19. Assay: immunoSEQ multiplex PCR; the TCRdb copy retains only in-frame clones and omits some. The table has hundreds of thousands of clones, about 91% seen once; the top ten hold more than 8.5%. The sample comprised PBMCs or T cells enriched from blood (not recorded which). These receptors originate from a woman between 18 and 29 years old who had recovered from COVID-19. CDR3s leave out the opening cysteine and the closing phenylalanine or tryptophan. Some rows mark clone size as missing; the rest say once, few, many or name a class of expanded clone.

TRBJ2-7 | TRBV7-3 | . | ASSVQQGYEQY
TRBJ2-5 | TRBV28 | . | ASSTLTGVGRETQY
TRBJ1-2 | TRBV5-4 | . | ASSFGGTQYGYT
TRBJ1-2 | TRBV11-2 | . | ASSLAGDYGYT
TRBJ1-3 | TRBV7-9 | . | ASSYDRGKSSGNTIY
TRBJ2-1 | TRBV27 | . | ASSWGGGNEQF
TRBJ1-4 | TRBV11-2 | . | ASSLGQGREKLF
TRBJ1-2 | TRBV6-5 | once | ASRRQYGYT
TRBJ1-1 | TRBV5-1 | . | ASSLGRGGTEAF
TRBJ2-4 | TRBV25-1 | . | ASIGPRGTIQY
TRBJ2-7 | TRBV28 | . | AIKGGQPYEQY
TRBJ1-1 | TRBV7-2 | . | ASSLWDRGNTEAF
TRBJ1-4 | TRBV5-1 | . | ASSLDRGTNEKLF
TRBJ1-2 | TRBV18 | . | ASSPPGEYYGYT
TRBJ1-1 | TRBV7-2 | . | ASSSGQGGWTEAF
TRBJ2-7 | TRBV5-4 | . | ASSLDPSGGTSYEQY
TRBJ1-2 | TRBV28 | . | ASSLSGGDYYGYT
TRBJ1-1 | TRBV15 | . | ATSRGGTQNTEAF
TRBJ2-7 | TRBV7-9 | . | ASSLVSSAYEQY
TRBJ2-7 | TRBV18 | . | ASSSAVRDNYYEQY
TRBJ2-3 | TRBV3-1/TRBV3-2 | . | ASSHHPPSGGFTDTQY
TRBJ1-1 | TRBV21-1 | . | ASSKVALWGDTEAF
TRBJ2-1 | TRBV28 | . | ASSWGQNSYNEQF
TRBJ2-7 | TRBV6-5 | . | ASSRTGGFLNEQY
TRBJ2-1 | TRBV7-3 | once | ASSQGLVLFNEQF
TRBJ1-1 | TRBV5-1 | once | ASSLGAGLNTEAF
TRBJ1-1 | TRBV27 | . | ASRAYREMNTEAF
TRBJ2-3 | TRBV28 | once | ASSLWLGGRVDTQY
TRBJ1-1 | TRBV11-3 | once | ASSLRQGDGTEAF
TRBJ2-1 | TRBV3-1/TRBV3-2 | . | ASSQGDLGGEQF
TRBJ1-3 | TRBV6-5 | . | ASSWDRAGNTIY
TRBJ2-1 | TRBV19 | few | ASSSITSGSRGLI
TRBJ2-7 | TRBV7-9 | . | ASSLVGAPGSEQY
TRBJ2-7 | TRBV2 | . | ASSGTSGWQSSYEQY
TRBJ1-2 | TRBV9 | . | ASSAGGISYGYT
TRBJ2-7 | TRBV6-2/TRBV6-3 | . | ASSYEALYEQY
TRBJ2-1 | TRBV30 | . | AWRDEGSSSYNEQF